The 27 T cell receptor beta chains below all came from one sample that was sequenced in a study of shared clonotypes between healthy human individuals. Some clones are missing from TCRdb's copy, which holds only in-frame ones; the method was immunoSEQ multiplex PCR. The sample records approximately 1,500,000 clones, 98% being singletons. The sample comprised naive CD4+ T cells sorted from blood. As for subset: CD45RA+ positively selected. The receptors come from a man aged 30 to 39 in good health.

V usage is TRBV5-4 and J usage is TRBJ2-3, with TRBD1 identical over 12 bases. Germline-derived CDR1 and CDR2 are SGHNT and YYREEE (reference sequence). V lost 1 base, J lost 6 bases, and 6 bases stayed unmatched. The CDR3 covers 16 residues. CDR3 DNA: TGTGCCAGCAGCTTGTCGGGACAGGGGGCGCGCGATACGCAGTATTTT. Its translation: CASSLSGQGARDTQYF.

The chain carries TRBV7-9 and TRBJ1-5; 8 bases are shared with TRBD1. Germline CDR1 reads SEHNR; CDR2 reads FQNEAQ (reference sequence). V lost 1 base to trimming and J lost 4 bases; unmatched junction nucleotides: 3. The CDR3 has 15 residues. CDR3: CASSLEGQGNQPQHF. The CDR3 coding sequence is TGTGCCAGCAGCTTAGAAGGACAGGGAAATCAGCCCCAGCATTTT.

The chain joins TRBV7-9 to TRBJ1-2; D is perhaps TRBD1 (5 bases). V lost 3 bases and J lost 6, with 17 bases in between. The CDR3 has 15 amino acids. Looked up from germline, CDR1 is SEHNR and CDR2 is FQNEAQ (reference sequence). The CDR3 sequence: CASSLMGWGGDGYTF. CDR3 coding DNA: TGTGCCAGCAGCTTGATGGGATGGGGCGGCGATGGCTACACCTTC.

V gene TRBV9 combines with J gene TRBJ2-1, with 8 positions matching TRBD2. The CDR3 is 16 amino acids. The J segment lost 5 bases and the V segment lost 7 bases, leaving 14 bases of the junction unmatched. Germline V lookup: CDR1 SGDLS, CDR2 YYNGEE. In nucleotides, the CDR3 is TGTGCCAGCGCCATAGAGGGGACTAGGAAAAACAATGAGCAGTTCTTC. Translation gives CASAIEGTRKNNEQFF.

The chain employs TRBV2 and TRBJ1-1; D is unclear. Germline V gene lookup returns CDR1 SNHLY and CDR2 FYNNEI. V was trimmed by 3 bases and J by 0 bases, leaving 11 bases between them. There are 15 residues in the CDR3. The CDR3 coding sequence is TGTGCCAGCAGTGATTTCGGGCGGCTGAACACTGAAGCTTTCTTT. Translation: CASSDFGRLNTEAFF.

CDR3 nucleotides: TGTGCCAGCAGCTTTACCGGGACTAGGGGTGAGCATGAGCAGTTCTTC. This translates into CASSFTGTRGEHEQFF. This sequence joins TRBV7-9 and TRBJ2-1; 8 positions match TRBD2. CDR3 length equals 16 residues. From germline, CDR1 is SEHNR and CDR2 FQNEAQ (reference sequence). The ends lost 3 bases at V and 8 bases at J; junction bases unmatched: 12.

This chain uses TRBV18 with TRBJ1-2; D is uncertain. This CDR3 is built from 16 residues. The germline V and J ends were trimmed by 4 bases and 0 bases, with 15 bases remaining between them. The germline gives CDR1 KGHSH, CDR2 LQKENI. The CDR3 DNA reads as TGTGCCAGCTCACGTCAAACGCGGGGAGCTAACTATGGCTACACCTTC. Protein: CASSRQTRGANYGYTF.

V and J are TRBV28 and TRBJ2-5; possible D gene TRBD1, 5 bases. The CDR3 runs 16 residues. CDR1 and CDR2 from the germline V gene are MDHEN and SYDVKM. The ends were cut back, 6 bases at V and 0 bases at J, with 17 bases in the middle. CDR3 sequence: CASSNIGVGYQETQYF. DNA for the CDR3: TGTGCCAGCAGCAACATAGGGGTGGGGTACCAAGAGACCCAGTACTTC. Filled out from reference TRBV28 and TRBJ2-5, the complete variable domain reads DVKVTQSSRYLVKRTGEKVFLECVQDMDHENMFWYRQDPGLGLRLIYFSYDVKMKEKGDIPEGYSVSREKKERFSLILESASTNQTSMYLCASSNIGVGYQETQYFGPGTRLLVL.

The chain couples TRBV20-1 to TRBJ1-1, with D maybe TRBD1 (5 bases). Germline CDR1 and CDR2: DFQATT and SNEGSKA (reference sequence). The CDR3 is 10 amino acids. In nucleotides, the CDR3 is TGCAGCCGGTGGGGGGTTGAAGCTTTCTTT. This translates into CSRWGVEAFF.

The chain carries TRBV19 and TRBJ2-1; 9 nucleotides match TRBD2. The CDR3 contains 16 residues. The V gene end was trimmed by 6 bases and the J gene end by 3 bases; junction bases not matched to a gene: 9. Per the germline V gene, CDR1 is LNHDA and CDR2 is SQIVND (reference sequence). CDR3 in amino acids: CASSHIAGVRYNEQFF. CDR3 nucleotide sequence: TGTGCCAGTAGCCATATAGCGGGAGTGCGCTACAATGAGCAGTTCTTC.

The V gene is TRBV18, the J gene TRBJ2-1, with D possibly TRBD1 on 5 matching bases. With 6 bases removed from V and 2 bases from J, the gap between germline ends came to 23 bases. The CDR3 has 18 residues. Germline CDR1 reads KGHSH; CDR2 reads LQKENI. The CDR3 reads CASSTLMLSTEAYNEQFF. Here the CDR3 DNA reads TGTGCCAGCTCCACCTTAATGCTTTCGACAGAAGCCTACAATGAGCAGTTCTTC.

V and J are TRBV2 and TRBJ1-5; D perhaps matches TRBD1 (5 bases). The CDR3 loop spans 13 amino acids. Germline lookup yields CDR1 SNHLY and CDR2 FYNNEI. V lost 3 bases, J lost 4 bases, and 7 bases lay in between. The CDR3 region is CASSDRVNQPQHF. CDR3 nucleotides: TGTGCCAGCAGTGACAGGGTGAATCAGCCCCAGCATTTT. Combining the CDR3 with reference TRBV2 and TRBJ1-5 gives the whole variable domain EPEVTQTPSHQVTQMGQEVILRCVPISNHLYFYWYRQILGQKVEFLVSFYNNEISEKSEIFDDQFSVERPDGSNFTLKIRSTKLEDSAMYFCASSDRVNQPQHFGDGTRLSIL.

The chain employs TRBV5-1 and TRBJ2-7; no definite D call. The CDR3 is made up of 14 amino acids. CDR1 SGHRS and CDR2 YFSETQ come from the germline V gene. V shed 4 bases and J shed 1 base, with 12 bases lying between them. In nucleotides, the CDR3 is TGCGCCAGCAGCCGTGGGCGAGTTTCCTACGAGCAGTACTTC. It specifies CASSRGRVSYEQYF.

The rearrangement joins TRBV5-6 to TRBJ2-7; D possibly corresponds to TRBD1 (6 bases). CDR1 and CDR2 from the germline V gene are SGHDT and YYEEEE. V lost 3 bases to trimming and J lost 2 bases, with 9 bases between them. The CDR3 consists of 13 residues. The CDR3 reads CASSSDRPYEQYF. The CDR3 DNA is TGTGCCAGCAGCTCTGACAGGCCCTACGAGCAGTACTTC.

The chain couples TRBV18 to TRBJ1-4; D is uncertain. The V gene lost 4 bases and the J gene lost 8 bases, with 11 bases spanning the gap. Germline values: CDR1 KGHSH, CDR2 LQKENI. CDR3 length: 13 amino acids. The CDR3 DNA reads TGTGCCAGCTCACGAACCGGGCAGGAAAAACTGTTTTTT. It specifies CASSRTGQEKLFF.

This clone came up once. The DNA of the CDR3 is TGTGCCAGCAGTGTTCTAGCGGGAGACACGTCGCAGTATTTT. Residues: CASSVLAGDTSQYF. V and J are TRBV6-4 and TRBJ2-3, with TRBD2 matching 10 bases. The germline V gene encodes CDR1 MRHNA and CDR2 SNTAGT. J was trimmed by 10 bases and V by 4 bases; bases with no gene match: 8. The CDR3 has 14 residues.

The chain has TRBV19 and TRBJ2-2; TRBD1 or TRBD2 may be the D gene (5 bases each). Germline CDR1 reads LNHDA; CDR2 reads SQIVND (reference sequence). This CDR3 is built from 15 residues. Trimming cost V 2 bases and J 3 bases, with 10 bases left between them. CDR3 sequence (DNA): TGTGCCAGTAGTATAAAGGGACCTTACACCGGGGAGCTGTTTTTT. It specifies CASSIKGPYTGELFF.

The genes are TRBV5-4 and TRBJ2-3; D remains ambiguous. Germline CDR1 reads SGHNT; CDR2 reads YYREEE (reference sequence). This CDR3 is 16 amino acids long. V was trimmed by 5 bases and J by 1 base, leaving 17 bases between them. The CDR3, as DNA: TGTGCCAGCAGTCGAGAACTGGCCATGCGCACAGATACGCAGTATTTT. Translation gives CASSRELAMRTDTQYF. The full variable domain, completed using reference TRBV5-4 and TRBJ2-3, is ETGVTQSPTHLIKTRGQQVTLRCSSQSGHNTVSWYQQALGQGPQFIFQYYREEENGRGNFPPRFSGLQFPNYSSELNVNALELDDSALYLCASSRELAMRTDTQYFGPGTRLTVL.

The V call is TRBV28, the J call TRBJ2-2; D may correspond to TRBD1 or TRBD2 (5 bases each). This CDR3 comprises 14 residues. The V and J ends lost 5 bases and 6 bases respectively, with 13 bases between them. CDR1 MDHEN and CDR2 SYDVKM come from the germline V gene. The CDR3 sequence: CASSPQTGPGELFF. CDR3 nucleotide sequence: TGTGCCAGCAGTCCACAGACGGGACCCGGGGAGCTGTTTTTT.

This clone showed up just a few times. The chain couples TRBV25-1 to TRBJ1-2; no clear D gene. Germline loops: CDR1 MGHDK, CDR2 SYGVNS. This CDR3 has 14 amino acids. With 7 bases removed from V and 5 bases from J, the gap between germline ends came to 17 bases. CDR3 nucleotide sequence: TGTGCCAGCACCCCGACGGACCTTAGGTATGGCTACACCTTC. It specifies CASTPTDLRYGYTF.

The chain uses TRBV19 and TRBJ2-1; 7 positions agree with TRBD1. The trim removed 9 bases at V and 4 bases at J, leaving 12 bases unmatched. The CDR3 runs 15 residues. Germline CDR1 and CDR2: LNHDA and SQIVND (reference sequence). Here the CDR3 reads CASGGDRLGYNEQFF. The CDR3 DNA sequence: TGTGCCAGCGGTGGGGACAGACTGGGGTACAATGAGCAGTTCTTC.

The chain recombines TRBV27 with TRBJ1-2; D perhaps matches TRBD1 (6 bases). Germline V gene data show CDR1 as MNHEY and CDR2 as SMNVEV (reference sequence). V shed 3 bases and J shed 4 bases, with 27 bases lying between them. CDR3 size: 19 residues. The CDR3, as DNA: TGTGCCAGCAGTTTCCTTTACCCTAACCAGGGGACGGGGATCTATGGCTACACCTTC. It yields the protein CASSFLYPNQGTGIYGYTF.

The chain employs TRBV5-1 and TRBJ2-3, with D unclear. V was cut by 5 bases and J by 0 bases, with 7 bases left in between. In germline, CDR1 is SGHRS, CDR2 YFSETQ. The CDR3 totals 13 residues. The CDR3 DNA follows: TGCGCCAGCAGAAAATATAGCACAGATACGCAGTATTTT. Residues: CASRKYSTDTQYF.

As regards this clone: Other DNA sequences in this specimen translate into the identical CDR3. In nucleotides, the CDR3 is TGTGCCAGCTCACCCACTAGCGGGAGTTACGAGCAGTACTTC. Its protein is CASSPTSGSYEQYF. The rearrangement uses TRBV18 and TRBJ2-7; the match to TRBD2 covers 11 bases. V dropped 3 bases and J dropped 4; count of bases not matched to a gene: 2. The CDR3 consists of 14 residues. CDR1 and CDR2 (germline): KGHSH, LQKENI.

The genes are TRBV28 and TRBJ2-7; unclear D gene. The CDR3 is 13 residues long. CDR1 MDHEN and CDR2 SYDVKM come from the germline V gene. Trimming cost V 7 bases and J 2 bases, with 12 bases left between them. CDR3 bases: TGTGCCAGCACCGCTCGTTCCGCCTACGAGCAGTACTTC. This translates into CASTARSAYEQYF.

CDR3 sequence (DNA): TGTGCCAGCAGTTTATACCGACTATTGAACACTGAAGCTTTCTTT. This translates into CASSLYRLLNTEAFF. This chain uses TRBV28 with TRBJ1-1; D unclear. V lost 1 base, J lost 0 bases, and 9 bases lay in between. CDR1 is MDHEN, CDR2 SYDVKM, per germline. The CDR3 is 15 amino acids.

With regard to this clone: Different DNA sequences within this sample yield the same CDR3. The rearrangement uses TRBV7-9 and TRBJ2-3; D unresolved. Germline V gene sequence: CDR1 SEHNR, CDR2 FQNEAQ (reference sequence). There are 13 residues in the CDR3. Trimming cost V 4 bases and J 4 bases, with 9 bases left between them. This CDR3 is CASSSVGSDTQYF. The CDR3 nucleotides are TGTGCCAGCAGCTCAGTGGGGTCAGATACGCAGTATTTT.